A selection of T cell receptor beta chains follows, all from one sample in a study of cytomegalovirus exposure and HLA in healthy donors. Repertoires were generated with immunoSEQ multiplex PCR, while TCRdb's copy carries only in-frame clones and drops some. The sample holds roughly 53,000 clones. The sequenced sample consisted of PBMCs. Receptors originate from a man younger than 30 in good health and CMV-seropositive. Each CDR3 is given with its conserved first and last residue. A D gene is named only where the DNA matches it firmly.

v_gene,j_gene,d_gene,CDR3aa,CDR3nt
TRBV19,TRBJ1-1,.,CASKTGNTEAFF,TGTGCCAGTAAGACAGGGAACACTGAAGCTTTCTTT
TRBV6-4,TRBJ2-2,TRBD1,CASSQQGTGELFF,TGTGCCAGCAGTCAACAGGGGACCGGGGAGCTGTTTTTT
TRBV11-3,TRBJ1-6,.,CASSLGTGLNSPLHF,TGTGCCAGCAGCTTAGGAACAGGGTTGAATTCACCCCTCCACTTT
TRBV2,TRBJ1-5,.,CASKWGPNQPQHF,TGTGCCAGCAAATGGGGCCCGAATCAGCCCCAGCATTTT
TRBV19,TRBJ2-2,TRBD1,CASSIILGQGAGELFF,TGTGCCAGTAGTATTATCTTGGGACAGGGGGCCGGGGAGCTGTTTTTT
TRBV30,TRBJ1-3,.,CAWSGGGKGNTIYF,TGTGCCTGGAGTGGGGGGGGCAAGGGAAACACCATATATTTT
TRBV30,TRBJ2-7,.,CAWSVSAYYEQYF,TGTGCCTGGAGTGTTTCTGCCTACTACGAGCAGTACTTC
TRBV2,TRBJ2-1,TRBD2,CASTTSGNNEQFF,TGTGCCAGCACGACTAGCGGGAACAATGAGCAGTTCTTC
TRBV7-8,TRBJ1-6,.,CASSLDQNSPLHF,TGTGCCAGCAGCTTAGACCAGAATTCACCCCTCCACTTT
TRBV6-5,TRBJ2-6,.,CASSLYEANVLTF,TGTGCCAGCAGCCTCTACGAGGCCAACGTCCTGACTTTC
TRBV27,TRBJ2-3,TRBD2,CASSKRRDYQFTDTQYF,TGTGCCAGCAGTAAACGCCGGGACTACCAGTTCACAGATACGCAGTATTTT
TRBV28,TRBJ1-5,TRBD1,CASSLIQGANQPQHF,TGTGCCAGCAGCCTGATACAGGGGGCTAATCAGCCCCAGCATTTT
TRBV7-2,TRBJ1-3,.,CASSHGDFVTGNTIYF,TGTGCCAGCAGCCATGGGGACTTCGTAACTGGAAACACCATATATTTT
TRBV5-4,TRBJ2-3,.,CASSLGTRTDTQYF,TGTGCCAGCAGCTTGGGGACTCGCACAGATACGCAGTATTTT
TRBV11-1,TRBJ2-7,TRBD2,CASTRLVPSGSGFYEQYF,TGTGCCAGCACCCGTCTGGTCCCATCAGGTAGCGGGTTCTACGAGCAGTACTTC
TRBV19,TRBJ2-7,.,CATGRGIMSYEQYF,TGTGCCACCGGGAGAGGGATTATGTCGTACGAGCAGTACTTC
TRBV13,TRBJ2-2,TRBD2,CASSLTSGGNTGELFF,TGTGCCAGCAGCTTAACTAGCGGGGGGAACACCGGGGAGCTGTTTTTT
TRBV28,TRBJ1-4,.,CASSSNAGLRVGQEKLFF,TGTGCCAGCAGCTCCAATGCCGGATTGAGGGTGGGCCAGGAAAAACTGTTTTTT
TRBV30,TRBJ2-1,.,CACPLLSSYNEQFF,TGTGCCTGTCCCCTCCTGAGCTCCTACAATGAGCAGTTCTTC
TRBV9,TRBJ2-7,TRBD2,CASSVETSGPYEQYF,TGTGCCAGCAGCGTAGAGACTAGCGGCCCCTACGAGCAGTACTTC
TRBV19,TRBJ2-3,TRBD2,CASSWQGGASGRNTQYF,TGTGCCAGTAGTTGGCAGGGTGGGGCTAGCGGGAGAAATACGCAGTATTTT
TRBV7-2,TRBJ1-4,.,CASSLGPFEKLFF,TGTGCCAGCAGCTTAGGGCCCTTTGAAAAACTGTTTTTT
TRBV29-1,TRBJ2-7,.,CSASKFMQGTYEQYF,TGCAGCGCCTCGAAGTTTATGCAGGGAACCTACGAGCAGTACTTC
TRBV27,TRBJ2-1,.,CASSLLSDYYRDEQFF,TGTGCCAGCAGTTTATTGAGTGACTACTACAGGGATGAGCAGTTCTTC
TRBV10-1,TRBJ2-2,TRBD1,CASSDPPGQGSHTGELFF,TGCGCCAGCAGTGACCCACCGGGACAGGGTTCCCACACCGGGGAGCTGTTTTTT
TRBV4-2,TRBJ2-3,.,CASSQGANVGTDTQYF,TGTGCCAGCAGCCAAGGAGCGAACGTGGGCACAGATACGCAGTATTTT
TRBV7-9,TRBJ1-1,.,CASSRGQVNTEAFF,TGTGCCAGCAGCCGGGGACAAGTGAACACTGAAGCTTTCTTT
TRBV4-1,TRBJ2-1,TRBD2,CASSQERTSGNYNEQFF,TGCGCCAGCAGCCAGGAACGAACTAGCGGGAACTACAATGAGCAGTTCTTC